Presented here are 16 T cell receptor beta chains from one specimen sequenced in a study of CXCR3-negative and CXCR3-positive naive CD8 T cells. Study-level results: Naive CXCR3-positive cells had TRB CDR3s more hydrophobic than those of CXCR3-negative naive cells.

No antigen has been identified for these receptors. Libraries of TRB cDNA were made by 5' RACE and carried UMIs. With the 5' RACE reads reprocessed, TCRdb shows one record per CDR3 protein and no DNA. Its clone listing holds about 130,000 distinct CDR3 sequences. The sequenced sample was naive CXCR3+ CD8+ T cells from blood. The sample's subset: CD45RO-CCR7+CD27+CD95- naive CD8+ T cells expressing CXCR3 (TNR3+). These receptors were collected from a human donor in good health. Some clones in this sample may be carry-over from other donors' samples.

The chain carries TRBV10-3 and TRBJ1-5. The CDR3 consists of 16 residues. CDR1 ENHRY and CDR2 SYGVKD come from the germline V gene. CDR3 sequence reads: CAISESAGYSNQPQHF.

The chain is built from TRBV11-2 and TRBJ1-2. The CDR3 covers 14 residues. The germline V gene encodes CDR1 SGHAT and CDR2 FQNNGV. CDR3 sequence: CASSLGSPIYGYTF. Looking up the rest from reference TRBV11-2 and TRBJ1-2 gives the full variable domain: EAGVAQSPRYKIIEKRQSVAFWCNPISGHATLYWYQQILGQGPKLLIQFQNNGVVDDSQLPKDRFSAERLKGVDSTLKIQPAKLEDSAVYLCASSLGSPIYGYTFGSGTRLTVV.

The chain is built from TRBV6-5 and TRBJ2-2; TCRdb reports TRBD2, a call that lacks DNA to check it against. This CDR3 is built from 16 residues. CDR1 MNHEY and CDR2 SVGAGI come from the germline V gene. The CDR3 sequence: CASSELAGANTGELFF.

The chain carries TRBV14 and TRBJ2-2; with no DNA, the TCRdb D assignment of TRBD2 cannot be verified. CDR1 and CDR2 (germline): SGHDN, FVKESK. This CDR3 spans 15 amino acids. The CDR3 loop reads CASSQNYRDDGELFF.

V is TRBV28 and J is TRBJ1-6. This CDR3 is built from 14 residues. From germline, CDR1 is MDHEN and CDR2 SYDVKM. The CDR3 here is CASCRNGVESPLHF.

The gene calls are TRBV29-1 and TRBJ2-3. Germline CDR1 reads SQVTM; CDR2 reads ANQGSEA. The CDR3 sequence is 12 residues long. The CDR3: CSVKELSDTQYF.

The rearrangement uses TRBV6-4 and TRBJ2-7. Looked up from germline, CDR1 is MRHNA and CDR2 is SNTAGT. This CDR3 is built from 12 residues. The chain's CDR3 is CASRTLFYEQYF.

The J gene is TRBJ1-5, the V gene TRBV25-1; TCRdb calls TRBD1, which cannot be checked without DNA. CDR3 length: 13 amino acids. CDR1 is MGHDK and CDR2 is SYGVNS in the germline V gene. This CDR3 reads CASSPWVGQPQHF.

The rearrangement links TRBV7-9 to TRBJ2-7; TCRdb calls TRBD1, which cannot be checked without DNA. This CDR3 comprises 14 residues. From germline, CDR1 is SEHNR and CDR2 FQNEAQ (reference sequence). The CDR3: CASSSGTGGGEQYF. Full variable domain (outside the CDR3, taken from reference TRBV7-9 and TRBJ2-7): DTGVSQNPRHKITKRGQNVTFRCDPISEHNRLYWYRQTLGQGPEFLTYFQNEAQLEKSRLLSDRFSAERPKGSFSTLEIQRTEQGDSAMYLCASSSGTGGGEQYFGPGTRLTVT.

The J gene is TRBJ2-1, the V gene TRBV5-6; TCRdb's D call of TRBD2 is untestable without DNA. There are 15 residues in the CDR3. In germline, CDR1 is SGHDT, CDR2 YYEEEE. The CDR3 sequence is CASSDIPADHNEQFF.

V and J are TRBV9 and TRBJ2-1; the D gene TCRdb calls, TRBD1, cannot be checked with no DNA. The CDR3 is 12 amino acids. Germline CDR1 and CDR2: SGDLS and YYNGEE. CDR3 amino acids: CASSAQGNEQFF.

This chain's CDR3 is CSGGLAGDIQYF. The chain has TRBV29-1 and TRBJ2-4; with no DNA, the TCRdb D assignment of TRBD2 cannot be verified. Germline loops: CDR1 SQVTM, CDR2 ANQGSEA. This CDR3 spans 12 amino acids.

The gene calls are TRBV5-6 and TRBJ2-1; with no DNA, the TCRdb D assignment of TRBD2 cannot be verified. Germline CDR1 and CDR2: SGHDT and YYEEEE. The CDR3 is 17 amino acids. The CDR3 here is CASSLGWSSGRTNEQFF.

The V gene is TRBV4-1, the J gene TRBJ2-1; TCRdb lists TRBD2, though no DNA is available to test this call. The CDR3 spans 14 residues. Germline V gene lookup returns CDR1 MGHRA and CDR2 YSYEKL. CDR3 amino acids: CASRGTSGYNEQFF.

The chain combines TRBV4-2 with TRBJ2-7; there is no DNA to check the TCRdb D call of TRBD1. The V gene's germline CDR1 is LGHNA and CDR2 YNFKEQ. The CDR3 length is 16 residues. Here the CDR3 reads CASSPKTGTGIYEQYF.

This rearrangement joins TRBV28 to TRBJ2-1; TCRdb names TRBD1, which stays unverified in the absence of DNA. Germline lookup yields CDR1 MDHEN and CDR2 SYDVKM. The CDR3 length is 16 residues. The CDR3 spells CASSVDEGQAGWEQFF.